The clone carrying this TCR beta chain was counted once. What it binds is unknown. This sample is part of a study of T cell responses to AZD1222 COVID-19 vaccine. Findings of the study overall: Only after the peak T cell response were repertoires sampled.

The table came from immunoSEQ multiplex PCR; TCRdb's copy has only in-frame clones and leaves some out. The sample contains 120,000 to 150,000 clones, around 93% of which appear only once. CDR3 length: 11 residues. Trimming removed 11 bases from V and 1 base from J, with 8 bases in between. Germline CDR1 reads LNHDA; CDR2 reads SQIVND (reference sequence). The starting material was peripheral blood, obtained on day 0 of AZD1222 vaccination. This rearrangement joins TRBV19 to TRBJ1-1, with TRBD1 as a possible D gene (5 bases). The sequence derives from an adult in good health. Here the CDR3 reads CAGGTNTEAFF. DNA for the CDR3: TGTGCCGGAGGGACGAACACTGAAGCTTTCTTT. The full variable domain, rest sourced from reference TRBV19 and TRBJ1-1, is DGGITQSPKYLFRKEGQNVTLSCEQNLNHDAMYWYRQDPGQGLRLIYYSQIVNDFQKGDIAEGYSVSREKKESFPLTVTSAQKNPTAFYLCAGGTNTEAFFGQGTRLTVV.